This TCR beta chain was retrieved from a study of vaccination effects on CD4 cells after COVID-19. Assay used: immunoSEQ multiplex PCR; TCRdb lists only in-frame clones, some missing. The repertoire includes 14,000 or so clones, over 60% of them detected once, and less than 35% sits in the top ten. Using viral peptide pools, the ViraFEST assay grew out antigen-specific CD4+ T cells prior to sequencing. When around nine days of culture had elapsed, CD4+ T cells were isolated. Their SARS-CoV-2 infection, verified by PCR, occurred between March and December 2020. Each participant was administered two doses of either the BNT162b2 or the mRNA-1273 vaccine. In this sample, this clone turned up a few times. The antigen is unknown. The ends were cut back, 4 bases at V and 7 bases at J, with 13 bases in the middle. Germline V gene sequence: CDR1 SGHTA, CDR2 FQGTGA. The CDR3 runs 14 residues.

Sample: CD4+ T cells from PBMCs cultured with HCoV-NL63 spike peptides, taken after COVID-19 vaccination. The rearrangement links TRBV7-3 to TRBJ2-2, with a weak D call TRBD1 (5 bases). The sequence was collected from a human donor who had a prior SARS-CoV-2 infection. The CDR3 DNA follows: TGTGCCAGCAGCTCGAAGCAGGGTAGCGGGGAGCTGTTTTTT. Protein sequence: CASSSKQGSGELFF.